The rows below give T cell receptor beta chains drawn from one sample of a study of blood T cell repertoires in COVID-19. Sequenced by immunoSEQ multiplex PCR; TCRdb stores in-frame clones only, minus some. The sample shows about 670,000 clones, 85% to 90% of them seen only once. Sequenced input: peripheral blood. All receptors come from a woman younger than 30 with acute or convalescent COVID-19. Both conserved end residues are part of each CDR3. D genes are given only for firm matches.

CDR3 protein,D gene,V gene,J gene
CASSHGHSGNEKLFF,-,TRBV3-1/TRBV3-2,TRBJ1-4
CSVLRQGIRNTEAFF,TRBD1,TRBV29-1,TRBJ1-1
CASSFTATNTEAFF,-,TRBV5-1,TRBJ1-1
CATSREGDTGELFF,-,TRBV15,TRBJ2-2
CASRRDILEQYF,-,TRBV12-3/TRBV12-4,TRBJ2-7
CASNEQAFGPLHF,-,TRBV19,TRBJ1-6
CASSNYNRGWGNQPQHF,TRBD1,TRBV7-9,TRBJ1-5
CASSVPRDREAFF,TRBD1,TRBV2,TRBJ1-1
CASNWNSPLHF,-,TRBV2,TRBJ1-6
CASTARGGSYEQYF,TRBD2,TRBV10-2,TRBJ2-7
CASSPGQGRPGELFF,TRBD1,TRBV7-2,TRBJ2-2
CASRAGTANQPQHF,TRBD1,TRBV6-5,TRBJ1-5
CATADSIGAFF,-,TRBV19,TRBJ1-1
CASSRGFSYEQYF,-,TRBV6-2/TRBV6-3,TRBJ2-7
CSASPRGRRTEAFF,TRBD1,TRBV29-1,TRBJ1-1
CASSQGRYQPQHF,-,TRBV4-3,TRBJ1-5
CASSGTPHGELFF,-,TRBV9,TRBJ2-2
CASRGGQGYGYTF,TRBD1,TRBV6-5,TRBJ1-2
CASSQAREPDYGYTF,-,TRBV7-8,TRBJ1-2
CASSDRGNNEQFF,-,TRBV6-4,TRBJ2-1
CASSLVQRGSTDTQYF,TRBD2,TRBV5-4,TRBJ2-3
CASSSRGVIMYEQYF,TRBD2,TRBV5-6,TRBJ2-7
CATSDPGGDTQYF,-,TRBV24-1,TRBJ2-3
CSVESGLGGWLRASEQYF,-,TRBV29-1,TRBJ2-7
CASSLKGTGHGYTF,TRBD1,TRBV3-1/TRBV3-2,TRBJ1-2
CASRGIGKLFF,-,TRBV27,TRBJ1-4
CASRDYKYNEQFF,TRBD2,TRBV2,TRBJ2-1
CASSYFAPNEQFF,-,TRBV6-2/TRBV6-3,TRBJ2-1
CASKVLESEAFF,-,TRBV19,TRBJ1-1
CAVGTGFNQPQHF,TRBD1,TRBV3-1/TRBV3-2,TRBJ1-5
CASSQSGPPFF,-,TRBV14,TRBJ2-1
CASSRDMNTEAFF,-,TRBV6-5,TRBJ1-1
CASSQMEGVLLNSPLHF,-,TRBV14,TRBJ1-6
CASTRGAGNTEAFF,-,TRBV25-1,TRBJ1-1
CATSVGGKQYF,-,TRBV24-1,TRBJ2-7
CASSDSNSGGADTQYF,TRBD2,TRBV6-4,TRBJ2-3
CASSYGGGEQYF,-,TRBV6-5,TRBJ2-7
CASSQGRGTAYEQYF,-,TRBV4-3,TRBJ2-7
CALKRRAAYEQYF,-,TRBV30,TRBJ2-7
CSVGRTPPEAFF,-,TRBV29-1,TRBJ1-1
CASSLIVGQGASETQYF,TRBD1,TRBV5-1,TRBJ2-5
CASSQETGANTEAFF,-,TRBV4-1,TRBJ1-1
CSVVDTNYGYTF,-,TRBV29-1,TRBJ1-2
CASSVEGRGTEAFF,-,TRBV9,TRBJ1-1
CANQGVYGYTF,TRBD1,TRBV24-1,TRBJ1-2